The rows below give T cell receptor beta chains drawn from one sample of a study of blood T cell repertoires in COVID-19. Sequencing was performed with immunoSEQ multiplex PCR; in TCRdb, only in-frame clones are kept and a portion is missing. Seen here are approximately 210,000 clones, 84% observed once, and the top ten hold around 21%. Sequenced material: peripheral blood. These receptor sequences come from a human donor in a cohort sampled during active COVID-19. The CDR3 runs from the conserved cysteine through the conserved F or W. A D gene is named only where the DNA matches it firmly. Only part of the rows carry a size: once, few, many, or a class if the clone is expanded.

V gene	clone size	D gene	J gene	CDR3 DNA	CDR3 protein
TRBV4-2	-	-	TRBJ2-5	TGTGCCAGCAGCCAAGTGTCGCCGCCGTTAGATGAGACCCAGTACTTC	CASSQVSPPLDETQYF
TRBV19	-	TRBD2	TRBJ2-1	TGTGCCAGTAGGACAACTAGCGGGGAACAGTTCTTC	CASRTTSGEQFF
TRBV19	-	-	TRBJ2-1	TGTGCCAGTAGTCGTTCCGGGCCACCGGGAGAGCAGTTCTTC	CASSRSGPPGEQFF
TRBV19	-	-	TRBJ1-2	TGTGCCAGTAGTACCAACCGACGGCGGCGCTACACCTTC	CASSTNRRRRYTF
TRBV18	once	-	TRBJ1-3	TGTGCCAGCTCACCACGCGTAATCCGGTCTGGAAACACCATATATTTT	CASSPRVIRSGNTIYF
TRBV6-6	-	TRBD1	TRBJ1-1	TGTGCCAGCGGGACAGCGAACACTGAAGCTTTCTTT	CASGTANTEAFF
TRBV18	-	TRBD2	TRBJ2-1	TGTGCCAGCTCACCATGGGGCGGGGGCAATGAGCAGTTCTTC	CASSPWGGGNEQFF
TRBV11-3	-	TRBD1	TRBJ2-3	TGTGCCAGCAGCTTAGGGGGACAGTTGACAGATACGCAGTATTTT	CASSLGGQLTDTQYF
TRBV24-1	-	TRBD2	TRBJ2-5	TGTGCCACCAGTGACCCGGGACTAGCGGGTGGGGAGACCCAGTACTTC	CATSDPGLAGGETQYF
TRBV29-1	-	-	TRBJ1-5	TGCAGCGTTGCAGGTCGGGGGGATCAGCCCCAGCATTTT	CSVAGRGDQPQHF
TRBV7-8	-	TRBD1	TRBJ1-1	TGTGCCAGCAGCGTAGTCAAACTACAGGGGCCTGAAGCTTTCTTT	CASSVVKLQGPEAFF
TRBV6-1	-	-	TRBJ2-5	TGTGCCAGCAGTGAAGCGCCGACAGGAGGAGAGACCCAGTACTTC	CASSEAPTGGETQYF
TRBV13	-	-	TRBJ2-3	TGTGCCAGCCGCGGACAGAACACAGATACGCAGTATTTT	CASRGQNTDTQYF
TRBV6-2/TRBV6-3	-	-	TRBJ2-1	TGTGCCAGCAGTTACCTAGGGGGGGATGAGCAGTTCTTC	CASSYLGGDEQFF
TRBV7-9	-	-	TRBJ1-1	TGTGCCAGCAGCTTAGCCGCAGTCACTGAAGCTTTCTTT	CASSLAAVTEAFF
TRBV6-5	-	-	TRBJ2-7	TGTGCCAGCAGGAACGACAGGTTCCCCTACGAGCAGTACTTC	CASRNDRFPYEQYF
TRBV18	-	TRBD1	TRBJ1-2	TGTGCCAGCTCACCAGGGACAGGGGGCCACTATGGCTACACCTTC	CASSPGTGGHYGYTF
TRBV2	once	TRBD1	TRBJ1-5	TGTGCCAGCGGAGGACAGGTAAGGGATCAGCCCCAGCATTTT	CASGGQVRDQPQHF
TRBV7-2	-	TRBD1	TRBJ1-5	TGTGCCAGCAGCTTGGGGGGACAGGAAAATCAGCCCCAGCATTTT	CASSLGGQENQPQHF
TRBV7-9	-	-	TRBJ2-5	TGTGCCAGCACCATGGACAGTCTCCAAGAGACCCAGTACTTC	CASTMDSLQETQYF
TRBV25-1	-	-	TRBJ2-3	TGTGCCAGCAGTCAATCGGGGGTTGCGCAGTATTTT	CASSQSGVAQYF
TRBV2	-	-	TRBJ2-4	TGTGCCAGCAGTGAGGGGGCCCTTGGAAACATTCAGTACTTC	CASSEGALGNIQYF
TRBV30	once	TRBD1	TRBJ1-1	TGTGCCTGGAGTGTCGGACAGGGAGACACTGAAGCTTTCTTT	CAWSVGQGDTEAFF
TRBV28	once	-	TRBJ1-1	TGTGCCACCTATTACTTTACCCAGGGGACTGAAGCTTTCTTT	CATYYFTQGTEAFF
TRBV5-1	-	TRBD1	TRBJ1-1	TGCGCCAGCAGCCCAGGGGGACAGATGAACACTGAAGCTTTCTTT	CASSPGGQMNTEAFF
TRBV28	-	-	TRBJ2-2	TGTGCCAGCAGTTCCATAAAACAGGGAGCCGGGGAGCTGTTTTTT	CASSSIKQGAGELFF
TRBV19	-	-	TRBJ1-5	TGTGCCAGTAGTATGGGGCAGAGAGTCAATCAGCCCCAGCATTTT	CASSMGQRVNQPQHF
TRBV5-1	-	TRBD1	TRBJ1-6	TGCGCCAGCAGCTTGGACAGGGGAGTTTTACGTTCACCCCTCCACTTT	CASSLDRGVLRSPLHF
TRBV6-5	-	TRBD1	TRBJ1-4	TGTGCCAGCAGAGACAGGGGACAGGCTAATGAAAAACTGTTTTTT	CASRDRGQANEKLFF
TRBV6-2/TRBV6-3	-	-	TRBJ1-1	TGTGCCAGCAGTTACCCGCCGGGAGCGGAAACGAACGAAGCTTTCTTT	CASSYPPGAETNEAFF
TRBV19	-	-	TRBJ1-2	TGTGCCAGTAGTATCAGCGGGACCCGAAACAGTAATAACTATGGCTACACCTTC	CASSISGTRNSNNYGYTF
TRBV5-8	-	-	TRBJ1-2	TGTGCCAGCAGCTTGCCGGGGAGGGCCTATGGCTACACCTTC	CASSLPGRAYGYTF
TRBV6-5	-	-	TRBJ2-6	TGTGCCAGTACAGGCTCTGGGGCCAACGTCCTGACTTTC	CASTGSGANVLTF
TRBV19	once	-	TRBJ1-2	TGTGCCAGTAGTATCAAGACAGGCACTAACTATGGCTACACCTTC	CASSIKTGTNYGYTF